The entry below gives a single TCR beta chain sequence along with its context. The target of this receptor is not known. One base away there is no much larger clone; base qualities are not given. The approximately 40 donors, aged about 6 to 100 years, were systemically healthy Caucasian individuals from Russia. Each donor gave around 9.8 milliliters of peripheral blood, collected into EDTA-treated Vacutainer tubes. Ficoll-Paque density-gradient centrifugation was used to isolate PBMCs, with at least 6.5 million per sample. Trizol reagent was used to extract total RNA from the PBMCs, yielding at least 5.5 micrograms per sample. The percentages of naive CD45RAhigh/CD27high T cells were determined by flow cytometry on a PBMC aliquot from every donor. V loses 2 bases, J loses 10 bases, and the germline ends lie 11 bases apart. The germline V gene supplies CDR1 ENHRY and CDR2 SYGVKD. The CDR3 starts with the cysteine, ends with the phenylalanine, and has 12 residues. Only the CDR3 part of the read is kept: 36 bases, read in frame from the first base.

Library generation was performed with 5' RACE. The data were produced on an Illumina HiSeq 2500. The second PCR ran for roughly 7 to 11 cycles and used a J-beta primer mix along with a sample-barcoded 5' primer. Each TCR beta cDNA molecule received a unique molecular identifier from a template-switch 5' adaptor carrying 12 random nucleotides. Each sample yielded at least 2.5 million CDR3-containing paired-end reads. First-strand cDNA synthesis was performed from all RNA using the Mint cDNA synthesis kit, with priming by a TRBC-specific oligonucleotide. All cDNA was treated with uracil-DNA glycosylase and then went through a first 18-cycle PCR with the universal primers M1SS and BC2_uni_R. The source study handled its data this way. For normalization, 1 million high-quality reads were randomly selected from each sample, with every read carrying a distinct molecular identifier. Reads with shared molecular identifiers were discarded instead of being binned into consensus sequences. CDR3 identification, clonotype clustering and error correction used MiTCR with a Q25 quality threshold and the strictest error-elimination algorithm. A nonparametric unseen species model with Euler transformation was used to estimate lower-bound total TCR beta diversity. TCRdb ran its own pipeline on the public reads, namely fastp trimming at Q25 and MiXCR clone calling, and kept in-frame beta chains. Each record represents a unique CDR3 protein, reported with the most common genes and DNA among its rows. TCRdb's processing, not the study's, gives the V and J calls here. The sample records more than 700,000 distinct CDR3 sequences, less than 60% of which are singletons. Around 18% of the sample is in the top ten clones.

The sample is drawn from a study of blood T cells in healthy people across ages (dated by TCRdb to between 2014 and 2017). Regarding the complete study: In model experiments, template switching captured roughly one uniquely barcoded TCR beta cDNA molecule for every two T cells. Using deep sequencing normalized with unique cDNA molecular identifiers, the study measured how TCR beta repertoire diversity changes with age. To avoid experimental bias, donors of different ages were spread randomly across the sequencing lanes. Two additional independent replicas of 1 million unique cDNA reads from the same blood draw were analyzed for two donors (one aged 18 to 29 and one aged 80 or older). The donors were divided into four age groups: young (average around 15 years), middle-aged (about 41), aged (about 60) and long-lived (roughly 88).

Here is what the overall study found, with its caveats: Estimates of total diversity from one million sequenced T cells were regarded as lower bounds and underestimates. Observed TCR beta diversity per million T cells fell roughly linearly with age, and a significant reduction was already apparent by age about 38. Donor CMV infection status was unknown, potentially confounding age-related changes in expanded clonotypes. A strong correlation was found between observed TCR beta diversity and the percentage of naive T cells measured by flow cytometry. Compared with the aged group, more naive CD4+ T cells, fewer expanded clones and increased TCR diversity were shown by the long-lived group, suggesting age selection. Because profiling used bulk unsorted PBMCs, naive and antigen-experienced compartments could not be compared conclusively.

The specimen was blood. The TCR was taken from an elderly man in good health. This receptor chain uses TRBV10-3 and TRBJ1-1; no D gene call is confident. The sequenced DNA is TGTGCCATCAGTGAGCCCACAGTTGGAGCTTTCTTT. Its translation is CAISEPTVGAFF.